Presented here are 26 T cell receptor beta chains from one specimen sequenced in a study of OX40 agonist ivuxolimab in advanced cancers. The data were produced by immunoSEQ multiplex PCR, yet TCRdb's version contains in-frame clones alone and is incomplete. The sample holds fewer than 40,000 clones, 74% seen once. This specimen was CD4+ or CD8+ T cells sorted from blood, taken in a trial of the OX40 agonist ivuxolimab. These TCRs come from an adult with an advanced solid tumor such as melanoma, head and neck, liver or kidney cancer.

The chain carries TRBV4-2 and TRBJ1-6; TRBD1 is a possible D gene (5 bases). This CDR3 is 13 amino acids long. V was clipped by 0 bases and J by 16 bases, with 13 bases between them. Germline V gene sequence: CDR1 LGHNA, CDR2 YNFKEQ. DNA for the CDR3: TGTGCCAGCAGCCAAGATGCGATCGGGACGCTCCACTTT. Protein: CASSQDAIGTLHF.

The CDR3 spells CASSLAGDNSPLHF. The CDR3 DNA follows: TGTGCCAGCAGCTTGGCAGGGGACAATTCACCCCTCCACTTT. The chain combines TRBV5-5 with TRBJ1-6; a weak D match, TRBD1 (6 bases). The V gene lost 0 bases and the J gene lost 7 bases, with 8 bases spanning the gap. The V gene's germline CDR1 is SGHKS and CDR2 YYEKEE (reference sequence). CDR3 length: 14 residues.

This clone was observed a few times. The chain has TRBV10-3 and TRBJ2-1; no firm D call. The CDR3 has 12 amino acids. The germline V gene has CDR1 ENHRY and CDR2 SYGVKD. Trimming shortened V by 3 bases and J by 5 bases, and 5 bases separated the two germline ends. CDR3 bases: TGTGCCATCAGTGAACACAACAATGAGCAGTTCTTC. Translation: CAISEHNNEQFF.

The V gene is TRBV29-1, the J gene TRBJ1-3, with TRBD1 matching over 8 bases. CDR1 is SQVTM, CDR2 ANQGSEA, per germline. This CDR3 is 15 amino acids long. V lost 1 base, J lost 3 bases, and 5 bases stayed unmatched. DNA for the CDR3: TGCAGCGTTGAAGGTGGACAGGGTAGTGGAAACACCATATATTTT. Residues: CSVEGGQGSGNTIYF.

The J gene is TRBJ2-7, the V gene TRBV4-1, with a tentative D call TRBD1 (6 bases). This CDR3 has 13 residues. Per germline, CDR1 MGHRA and CDR2 YSYEKL. The ends were cut back, 3 bases at V and 3 bases at J, with 9 bases in the middle. In nucleotides, the CDR3 is TGCGCCAGCAGCCAGAACAGGGACTACGAGCAGTACTTC. Translated: CASSQNRDYEQYF.

Written as DNA, the CDR3 is TGTGCCAGCAGCTTAAAGCGGGGAAAGATTGGCGATGAGCAGTTCTTC. Translated, it gives CASSLKRGKIGDEQFF. The V and J genes are TRBV7-2 and TRBJ2-1; 7 bases are shared with TRBD2. CDR3 size: 16 residues. The trim removed 2 bases at V and 8 bases at J, leaving 12 bases unmatched. Per germline, CDR1 SGHTA and CDR2 FQGNSA.

This chain connects TRBV11-2 to TRBJ2-3; D remains ambiguous. V lost 8 bases and J lost 2, with 11 bases in between. Looked up from germline, CDR1 is SGHAT and CDR2 is FQNNGV. The CDR3 loop spans 13 amino acids. The CDR3 loop reads CASRPPATDTQYF. The CDR3 coding sequence is TGTGCCAGCCGCCCCCCCGCCACAGATACGCAGTATTTT.

The sample holds one count of this clone. The chain couples TRBV12-5 to TRBJ1-1, with D possibly matching TRBD1 (5 bases). CDR1 and CDR2 (germline): LGHNT, FRNRAP. Between the trimmed V and J ends, which lost 7 bases and 4 bases, there was a span of 13 bases. CDR3 length equals 13 residues. This chain's CDR3 is CASVSGWATEAFF. CDR3 sequence (DNA): TGTGCTAGTGTTTCAGGGTGGGCCACTGAAGCTTTCTTT.

This clone has only a few counts. The chain employs TRBV30 and TRBJ1-4; 10 bases are shared with TRBD1. This CDR3 has 14 amino acids. The V segment lost 3 bases and the J segment 11 bases; nucleotides outside the gene matches: 9. CDR1 is GTSNPN, CDR2 SVGIG, per germline (reference sequence). The CDR3 DNA reads as TGTGCCTGGAGCTACCGGGACAGGGGTGGGAAACTGTTTTTT. Translation: CAWSYRDRGGKLFF.

The CDR3 region has the DNA TGTGCCATCGGTCAGACTAGCCTAGAGACCCAGTACTTC. Its protein product is CAIGQTSLETQYF. The chain employs TRBV10-3 and TRBJ2-5; 7 bases map to TRBD2. V was pared by 8 bases and J by 4 bases, with 7 bases of the junction left unmatched. CDR1 is ENHRY, CDR2 SYGVKD, per germline. The CDR3 runs to 13 residues.

The CDR3: CASSGGGLLEDEQFF. The CDR3 DNA reads as TGTGCCAGCAGTGGAGGGGGACTCTTGGAGGATGAGCAGTTCTTC. The rearrangement joins TRBV2 to TRBJ2-1; D tentatively reads TRBD1 or TRBD2 (6 bases each). CDR3 size: 15 residues. Germline V lookup: CDR1 SNHLY, CDR2 FYNNEI. Trimming left V 4 bases short and J 8 bases short, with 18 bases between.

V and J are TRBV7-2 and TRBJ2-1; TRBD2 matches at 10 bases. Losses at the gene ends were 7 bases for V and 10 bases for J; bases not matched to a gene: 4. This CDR3 is built from 12 residues. Germline CDR1 is SGHTA and CDR2 is FQGNSA. CDR3 sequence reads: CASTLAGREQFF. CDR3 coding DNA: TGTGCCAGCACACTAGCGGGAAGGGAGCAGTTCTTC.

The chain joins TRBV5-4 to TRBJ2-1; 9 bases are shared with TRBD1. Germline lookup yields CDR1 SGHNT and CDR2 YYREEE (reference sequence). J was trimmed by 9 bases and V by 10 bases; bases with no gene match: 8. The CDR3 is 12 residues long. The CDR3 DNA follows: TGTGCCTACCGACAGGGGGGGTTTGAGCAGTTCTTC. Residues: CAYRQGGFEQFF.

The chain recombines TRBV5-1 with TRBJ1-6; possibly TRBD1 for D (5 bases). This CDR3 is 15 amino acids long. The germline gives CDR1 SGHRS, CDR2 YFSETQ. Trimming removed 0 bases at V and 3 bases at J, with 7 bases between. The CDR3 nucleotides read TGCGCCAGCAGCTTGGGGGGGAACTATAATTCACCCCTCCACTTT. This sequence encodes CASSLGGNYNSPLHF.

The CDR3 region has the DNA TGTGCCAGCACCCTCAGAACAGGAGCTTTCTTT. Its translation is CASTLRTGAFF. This rearrangement joins TRBV6-4 to TRBJ1-1, with D perhaps TRBD1 (5 bases). Trimming left V 7 bases short and J 10 bases short, with 13 bases between. The V gene's germline CDR1 is MRHNA and CDR2 SNTAGT. The CDR3 length is 11 residues.

This chain joins TRBV7-3 and TRBJ1-4; weak D call: TRBD1 (6 bases). The CDR3 runs to 15 residues. Germline V gene data show CDR1 as SGHTA and CDR2 as FQGTGA. V lost 0 bases to trimming and J lost 2 bases, with 7 bases between them. The CDR3 region has the DNA TGTGCCAGCAGCTTAACGGGGGGCACTAATGAAAAACTGTTTTTT. This encodes CASSLTGGTNEKLFF. Full variable domain (rest looked up from reference TRBV7-3 and TRBJ1-4): GAGVSQTPSNKVTEKGKYVELRCDPISGHTALYWYRQSLGQGPEFLIYFQGTGAADDSGLPNDRFFAVRPEGSVSTLKIQRTERGDSAVYLCASSLTGGTNEKLFFGSGTQLSVL.

V usage is TRBV28 and J usage is TRBJ1-2; 7 nucleotides match TRBD1. The V and J ends lost 6 bases and 4 bases, in that order; junction bases with no gene match: 5. The CDR3 loop spans 13 amino acids. Germline V gene data show CDR1 as MDHEN and CDR2 as SYDVKM. CDR3 nucleotide sequence: TGTGCCAGCAGCAGACAGGGAACCTATGGCTACACCTTC. This encodes CASSRQGTYGYTF.

The chain is built from TRBV5-1 and TRBJ2-4; possible D gene TRBD1, 6 bases. The V gene lost 4 bases and the J gene lost 2 bases, with 13 bases spanning the gap. This CDR3 is 15 amino acids long. CDR1 SGHRS and CDR2 YFSETQ come from the germline V gene. The CDR3 here is CASSLSGTPKNIQYF. CDR3 DNA sequence: TGCGCCAGCAGCCTCTCCGGGACACCCAAAAACATTCAGTACTTC. The whole variable domain, remainder taken from reference TRBV5-1 and TRBJ2-4, is KAGVTQTPRYLIKTRGQQVTLSCSPISGHRSVSWYQQTPGQGLQFLFEYFSETQRNKGNFPGRFSGRQFSNSRSEMNVSTLELGDSALYLCASSLSGTPKNIQYFGAGTRLSVL.

The gene calls are TRBV7-2 and TRBJ2-1, with D possibly being TRBD1 or TRBD2 (5 bases each). Deletions cut 3 bases from V and 2 bases from J, with 11 bases between. This CDR3 is built from 15 residues. Germline CDR1 and CDR2: SGHTA and FQGNSA. The CDR3 coding sequence is TGTGCCAGCAGCTTGAGGGGTAGGCCCTACAATGAGCAGTTCTTC. It encodes CASSLRGRPYNEQFF.

This chain links TRBV25-1 with TRBJ2-5, with TRBD2 matching over 8 bases. The length of the CDR3 is 16 residues. J was trimmed by 5 bases and V by 3 bases; bases with no gene match: 11. Germline loops: CDR1 MGHDK, CDR2 SYGVNS. CDR3: CASSESGGALLETQYF. The CDR3 region has the DNA TGTGCCAGCAGTGAGTCCGGGGGGGCGCTTTTGGAGACCCAGTACTTC.

This sequence joins TRBV18 and TRBJ2-7; possibly TRBD2 for D (6 bases). The CDR3 length is 13 residues. Germline CDR1 reads KGHSH; CDR2 reads LQKENI. V lost 4 bases to trimming and J lost 4 bases, with 11 bases between them. The CDR3, as DNA: TGTGCCAGCTCACAACTAGCCGAATACGAGCAGTACTTC. This gives the protein CASSQLAEYEQYF.

This rearrangement joins TRBV4-1 to TRBJ1-2; D ambiguous. Germline V gene lookup returns CDR1 MGHRA and CDR2 YSYEKL. V was cut by 4 bases and J by 6 bases, with 12 bases left in between. There are 13 residues in the CDR3. The CDR3 is CASSPSLFNGYTF. CDR3 nucleotide sequence: TGCGCCAGCAGCCCAAGCCTTTTCAATGGCTACACCTTC.

V is TRBV10-1 and J is TRBJ2-2; D might be TRBD2 (6 bases). V lost 8 bases and J 7 bases, leaving 11 bases between the germline ends. This CDR3 spans 12 amino acids. Germline values: CDR1 WNHNN, CDR2 SYGVQD (reference sequence). The CDR3 nucleotides read TGCGCCAGCGGGGACTTTTTCGGGGAGCTGTTTTTT. Its protein product is CASGDFFGELFF.

This clone has only a few counts. This chain joins TRBV6-1 and TRBJ1-2; D not resolved. Trimming cost V 2 bases and J 4 bases, with 14 bases left between them. This CDR3 contains 15 residues. Per germline, CDR1 MNHNS and CDR2 SASEGT. The CDR3 nucleotides read TGTGCCAGCAGTGAATACAGTTTGGGCCCCTATGGCTACACCTTC. This translates into CASSEYSLGPYGYTF.

V and J are TRBV7-9 and TRBJ2-6; D is unresolved. V lost 1 base, J lost 0 bases, and 16 bases lay in between. The CDR3 consists of 19 residues. From germline, CDR1 is SEHNR and CDR2 FQNEAQ (reference sequence). This CDR3 reads CASSLVWLNPPSGANVLTF. CDR3 sequence (DNA): TGTGCCAGCAGCTTAGTTTGGCTTAACCCACCCTCTGGGGCCAACGTCCTGACTTTC.

This clone is judged medium-sized. Distinct nucleotide sequences in the sample also encode this CDR3. The rearrangement uses TRBV11-2 and TRBJ1-1; the D gene is possibly TRBD1 (5 bases). The CDR3 is 13 residues long. V gave up 3 bases and J gave up 1 base, with 6 bases separating them. CDR1 SGHAT and CDR2 FQNNGV come from the germline V gene. The DNA of the CDR3 is TGTGCCAGCAGCTTTCAGGGGAACACTGAAGCTTTCTTT. Protein product: CASSFQGNTEAFF.